The T cell receptor beta chain described here comes from a study of OX40 agonist ivuxolimab in advanced cancers. The table came from immunoSEQ multiplex PCR; TCRdb's copy has only in-frame clones and leaves some out. The table includes 45,000 or so clones, over 80% detected once. The clonotype was recovered from an adult with an advanced solid tumor such as melanoma, head and neck, liver or kidney cancer. Here the sequenced sample was CD4+ or CD8+ T cells sorted from blood, taken in a trial of the OX40 agonist ivuxolimab.

Written as DNA, the CDR3 is TGTGCCAGCAGCTTAGCGGGATTGGGACAGGGGGCGACTTTCTTT. This codes for CASSLAGLGQGATFF. The gene calls are TRBV7-2 and TRBJ1-1; TRBD1 agrees at 12 bases. This CDR3 spans 15 amino acids. Losses at the gene ends were 0 bases for V and 12 bases for J; bases not matched to a gene: 8. CDR1 SGHTA and CDR2 FQGNSA come from the germline V gene. Variable domain in full (rest from reference TRBV7-2 and TRBJ1-1): GAGVSQSPSNKVTEKGKDVELRCDPISGHTALYWYRQSLGQGLEFLIYFQGNSAPDKSGLPSDRFSAERTGGSVSTLTIQRTQQEDSAVYLCASSLAGLGQGATFFGQGTRLTVV.